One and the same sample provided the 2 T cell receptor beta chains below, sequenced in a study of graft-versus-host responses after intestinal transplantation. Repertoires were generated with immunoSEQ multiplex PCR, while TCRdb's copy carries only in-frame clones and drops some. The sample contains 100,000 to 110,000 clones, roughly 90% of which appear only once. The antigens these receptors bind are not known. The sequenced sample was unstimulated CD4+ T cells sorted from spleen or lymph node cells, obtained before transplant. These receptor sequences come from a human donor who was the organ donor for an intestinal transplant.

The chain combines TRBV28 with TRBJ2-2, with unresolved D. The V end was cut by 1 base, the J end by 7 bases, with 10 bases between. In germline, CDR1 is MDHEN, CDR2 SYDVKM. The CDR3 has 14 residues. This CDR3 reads CASSLLGVGGELFF. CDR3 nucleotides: TGTGCCAGCAGTTTATTGGGTGTGGGCGGGGAGCTGTTTTTT.

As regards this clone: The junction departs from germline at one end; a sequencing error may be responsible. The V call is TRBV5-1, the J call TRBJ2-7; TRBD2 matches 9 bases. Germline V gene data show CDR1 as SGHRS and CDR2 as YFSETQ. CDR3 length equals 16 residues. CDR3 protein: CASSLAWSGGSFEQYF. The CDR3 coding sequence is TGCGCCAGCAGCTTGGCCTGGAGCGGGGGGTCCTTCGAGCAGTACTTC.